This T cell receptor beta chain was sequenced in a study of T cells in Graves' hyperthyroidism and ophthalmopathy. Amplified regions were TCR beta CDR3 sequences from RNA transcripts. The TCR CDR3 was amplified in a first-round RT-PCR using the HTBI primer set. TCRdb reanalysed the multiplex PCR reads using MiXCR and keeps one entry per CDR3 protein. This sample has some 560,000 distinct CDR3 sequences; about 15% occur once, and the top ten carry around 7.3%. Comments on this clonotype: Its antigen is still unknown.

Notes on the study in general: Blood samples included most of the expanded thyroid clonotypes exceeding 0.001.

With a duration under 2 months, the hyperthyroidism was newly diagnosed in patients aged 18 to 65. Uncontrolled infection, other autoimmune disease, pregnancy and lactation each barred patients from inclusion. Diagnostic assessment was based on clinical symptoms, serum thyroxine and TRAb, thyroid ultrasound and orbital computed tomography. The sequenced sample consisted of blood. The clonotype originates from a woman in her twenties or thirties with Graves' hyperthyroidism.

The CDR3 spells CASSLRTGGTGELFF. The DNA of the CDR3 is TGTGCCAGCAGCTTGCGGACAGGGGGCACCGGGGAGCTGTTTTTT. This chain connects TRBV5-8 to TRBJ2-2; TRBD1 matches 10 bases. V shed 1 base and J 4 bases; nucleotides not matched to a gene: 1. The CDR3 loop spans 15 amino acids. Germline CDR1 and CDR2: SGHTS and YDEGEE. Variable domain in full (rest from reference TRBV5-8 and TRBJ2-2): EAGVTQSPTHLIKTRGQQATLRCSPISGHTSVYWYQQALGLGLQFLLWYDEGEERNRGNFPPRFSGRQFPNYSSELNVNALELEDSALYLCASSLRTGGTGELFFGEGSRLTVL.